These 6 T cell receptor beta chains came from one sample sequenced in a study of cytomegalovirus exposure and HLA in healthy donors. A multiplex PCR was run with 60 Vbeta primers and 13 Jbeta primers. Only in-frame clones appear in the TCRdb table, and some are missing; sequencing was by immunoSEQ multiplex PCR. Its table lists approximately 200,000 clones. Source material: PBMCs. These TCRs come from a boy younger than 18 in good health and CMV-seronegative.

The chain links TRBV7-3 to TRBJ2-6; 9 bases map to TRBD1. J gave up 1 base and V 6 bases, and 7 bases lay outside the gene matches. The germline gives CDR1 SGHTA, CDR2 FQGTGA. This CDR3 comprises 17 residues. The CDR3 region is CASRTGQGLSGANVLTF. CDR3 in DNA: TGTGCCAGCAGAACGGGACAGGGTCTTTCTGGGGCCAACGTCCTGACTTTC.

The V gene is TRBV6-5, the J gene TRBJ2-7; TRBD2 aligns across 10 bases. The V gene's germline CDR1 is MNHEY and CDR2 SVGAGI. V was clipped by 5 bases and J by 3 bases; unmatched bases: 4. There are 14 residues in the CDR3. CDR3 sequence reads: CASSPGLASYEQYF. In DNA, the CDR3 is TGTGCCAGCAGTCCGGGACTAGCGAGCTACGAGCAGTACTTC.

Here the CDR3 reads CAWSYRGRVGSPLHF. The DNA for the CDR3 is TGTGCCTGGAGTTACAGAGGCAGGGTGGGATCACCCCTCCACTTT. The chain uses TRBV30 and TRBJ1-6; the D gene is possibly TRBD1 (5 bases). The germline V gene has CDR1 GTSNPN and CDR2 SVGIG (reference sequence). The V end lost 2 bases, the J end lost 10 bases, and 18 bases lay between the germline ends. The CDR3 is 15 residues long.

This sequence joins TRBV10-3 and TRBJ2-3; D is uncertain. CDR3 length: 14 residues. With 2 bases removed from V and 4 bases from J, the gap between germline ends came to 10 bases. Germline-derived CDR1 and CDR2 are ENHRY and SYGVKD. The CDR3 DNA sequence: TGTGCCATCAGTGAGATTGGTGGAGCAGATACGCAGTATTTT. Protein: CAISEIGGADTQYF.

The chain recombines TRBV28 with TRBJ2-1; D might be TRBD1 (6 bases). The germline V and J ends were trimmed by 6 bases and 9 bases, with 24 bases remaining between them. The CDR3 has 16 amino acids. Germline CDR1 is MDHEN and CDR2 is SYDVKM. The CDR3, as DNA: TGTGCCAGCAGATTCAGGGGCACTCTTCGGTCCGGTGAGCAGTTCTTC. Translated: CASRFRGTLRSGEQFF.

V usage is TRBV19 and J usage is TRBJ1-5; D possibly corresponds to TRBD1 (6 bases). The ends were cut back, 3 bases at V and 9 bases at J, with 12 bases in the middle. Germline CDR1 and CDR2: LNHDA and SQIVND (reference sequence). The CDR3 runs 13 residues. The CDR3 sequence: CASSMGAASPQHF. CDR3 in DNA: TGTGCCAGTAGTATGGGGGCTGCATCGCCCCAGCATTTT.